The subject of this entry is one T cell receptor (beta chain). Recruitment covered 20 to 25 US areas and drew participants whose ages spanned about 18 to 89 years. This CDR3 is 15 amino acids long. The sample comes from a study of blood T cell repertoires in COVID-19. Repertoires were generated with immunoSEQ multiplex PCR, while TCRdb's copy carries only in-frame clones and drops some. This sample yields 140,000 to 150,000 clones, of which roughly 87% are seen a single time; less than 5% belongs to the top ten. Input material: PBMCs or T cells enriched from blood (not recorded which). The J gene is TRBJ2-7, the V gene TRBV12-2; the D call TRBD1 from the table was never checked on the DNA. TRBV12-2 has pseudogene status. This receptor was obtained from a woman aged 40-49 years who had been exposed to COVID-19. CDR3 DNA sequence: TGTGCAAGTCGCTTTACAGGGGATAGCTCCTACGAGCAGTACTTC. Its translation: CASRFTGDSSYEQYF.